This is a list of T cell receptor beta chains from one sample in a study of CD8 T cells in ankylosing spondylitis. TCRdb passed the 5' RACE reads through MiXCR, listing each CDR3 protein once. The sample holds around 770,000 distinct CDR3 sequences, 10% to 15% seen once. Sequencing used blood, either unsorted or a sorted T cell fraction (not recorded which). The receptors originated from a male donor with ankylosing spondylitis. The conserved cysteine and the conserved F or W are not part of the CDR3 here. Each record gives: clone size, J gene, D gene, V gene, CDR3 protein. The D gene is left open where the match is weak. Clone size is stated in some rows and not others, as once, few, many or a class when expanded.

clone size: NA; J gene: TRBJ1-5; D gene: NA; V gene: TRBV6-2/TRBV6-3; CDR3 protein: ASSPIGPYQPQH
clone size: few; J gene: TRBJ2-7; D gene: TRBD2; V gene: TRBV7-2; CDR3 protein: ASSGPSFAGGHYEQY
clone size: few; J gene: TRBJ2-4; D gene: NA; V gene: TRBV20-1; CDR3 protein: SATEGSMDIQY
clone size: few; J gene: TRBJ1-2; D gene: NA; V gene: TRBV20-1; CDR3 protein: SARVRVGYT
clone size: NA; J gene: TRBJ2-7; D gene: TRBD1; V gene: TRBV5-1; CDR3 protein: ASSFGTGGKVSAQY
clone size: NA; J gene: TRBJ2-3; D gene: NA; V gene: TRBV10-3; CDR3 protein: AISVQGSTDTQY
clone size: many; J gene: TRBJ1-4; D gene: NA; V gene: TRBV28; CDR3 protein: ASIGEKLF
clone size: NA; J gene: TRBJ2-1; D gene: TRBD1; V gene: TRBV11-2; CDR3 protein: ASSLPTGSNEQF
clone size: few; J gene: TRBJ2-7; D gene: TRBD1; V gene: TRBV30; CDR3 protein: AWSTGGDYEQY
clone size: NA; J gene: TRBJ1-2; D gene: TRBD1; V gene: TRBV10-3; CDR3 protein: AISEGQDNYGYT
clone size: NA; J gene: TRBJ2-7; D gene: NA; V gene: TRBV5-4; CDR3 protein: ASSLDQGRPSEQY
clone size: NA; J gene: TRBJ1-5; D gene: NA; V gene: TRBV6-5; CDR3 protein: ASSSLYRAQPQH
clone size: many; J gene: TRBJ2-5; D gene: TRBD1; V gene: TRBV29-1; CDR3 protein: SADRGQRETQY
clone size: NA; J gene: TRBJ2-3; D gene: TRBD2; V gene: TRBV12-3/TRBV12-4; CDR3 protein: ASTPRLAGAIPDTQY
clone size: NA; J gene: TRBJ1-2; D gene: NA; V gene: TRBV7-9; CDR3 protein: ASSKGGNLDYGYT
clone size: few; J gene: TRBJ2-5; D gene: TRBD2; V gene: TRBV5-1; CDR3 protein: ASSQGAGLQETQY
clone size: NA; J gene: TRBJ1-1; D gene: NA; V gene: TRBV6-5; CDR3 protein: ASSSQPEGNTEAF